The next 30 T cell receptor beta chains were all read from a single sample in a study of CXCR3-negative and CXCR3-positive naive CD8 T cells. Study-wide findings and caveats: CXCR3-positive naive cells had more hydrophobic TRB CDR3s than CXCR3-negative naive cells.

The method, 5' RACE with UMI labels, was used to prepare the TRB cDNA libraries. Using the 5' RACE reads, TCRdb records one entry per CDR3 protein without DNA. This specimen shows about 63,000 distinct CDR3 sequences; the ten leading clones hold about 4.9%. These receptors' antigens are unknown. Sequences were obtained from naive CXCR3+ CD8+ T cells from blood. Subset specified: CD45RO-CCR7+CD27+CD95- naive CD8+ T cells expressing CXCR3 (TNR3+). The origin of the receptors is a human donor in good health. Some clones in this sample may be carry-over from other donors' samples.

The chain carries TRBV6-6 and TRBJ2-1. Germline assignment: CDR1 MNHNY and CDR2 SVGAGI (reference sequence). The CDR3 is 12 residues long. The CDR3 sequence: CASSPGIAEQFF.

The chain combines TRBV7-2 with TRBJ2-3; TCRdb names TRBD2, which stays unverified in the absence of DNA. Germline values: CDR1 SGHTA, CDR2 FQGNSA. The CDR3 is made up of 16 amino acids. CDR3 amino acids: CASSPTRSGSLYTQYF.

The CDR3 is CASSLEGLHEQYF. This chain uses TRBV7-9 with TRBJ2-7; the TRBD1 assignment by TCRdb is unverifiable without DNA. This CDR3 is 13 amino acids long. The germline V gene encodes CDR1 SEHNR and CDR2 FQNEAQ (reference sequence).

The chain carries TRBV7-3 and TRBJ2-1; as DNA is missing, the TRBD1 call by TCRdb cannot be tested. Germline V gives CDR1 SGHTA, CDR2 FQGTGA. The CDR3 is 15 residues long. The CDR3: CASSYGQVLYNEQFF.

The gene calls are TRBV12-3 or TRBV12-4 and TRBJ1-5; TCRdb names TRBD1, which stays unverified in the absence of DNA. The CDR3 is made up of 15 amino acids. CDR3 in amino acids: CASRLTGDSNQPQHF.

This chain links TRBV29-1 with TRBJ2-5. The germline CDR1 and CDR2 sequences are SQVTM and ANQGSEA. CDR3 length equals 12 residues. CDR3 sequence reads: CSVESRQETQYF.

V usage is TRBV29-1 and J usage is TRBJ2-2. CDR1 is SQVTM and CDR2 is ANQGSEA in the germline V gene. The CDR3 totals 14 residues. CDR3: CSVEDSSFSGELFF.

The rearrangement joins TRBV15 to TRBJ2-1; TCRdb picks TRBD2, but there is no DNA to check that call. The CDR3 has 18 residues. CDR1 and CDR2 (germline): LNHNV, YYDKDF (reference sequence). CDR3 sequence: CATSRDDSDHWGYNEQFF.

The V gene is TRBV29-1, the J gene TRBJ2-7; TCRdb reports TRBD1, a call that lacks DNA to check it against. CDR1 SQVTM and CDR2 ANQGSEA come from the germline V gene. The CDR3 length is 12 residues. The chain's CDR3 is CSVGLQGYEQYF.

This chain uses TRBV29-1 with TRBJ2-1; TCRdb returns TRBD2, unconfirmable since there is no DNA. The germline V gene encodes CDR1 SQVTM and CDR2 ANQGSEA. CDR3 size: 13 residues. CDR3 amino acids: CSIGPSGNNEQFF.

The rearrangement links TRBV7-6 to TRBJ2-3; the TRBD1 assignment by TCRdb is unverifiable without DNA. Germline values: CDR1 SGHVS, CDR2 FNYEAQ. The CDR3 sequence is 15 residues long. CDR3 region: CASSSRQGFTDTQYF.

The chain carries TRBV7-6 and TRBJ2-5; TCRdb's D call, TRBD2, is unchecked because there is no DNA. CDR1 SGHVS and CDR2 FNYEAQ come from the germline V gene. There are 15 residues in the CDR3. CDR3 sequence: CASRSTSGGQETQYF.

This chain uses TRBV9 with TRBJ2-1; TCRdb reports TRBD1, a call that lacks DNA to check it against. Germline CDR1 and CDR2: SGDLS and YYNGEE. The CDR3 has 14 amino acids. The CDR3 protein is CASSQGDSLVSEIF.

This sequence joins TRBV27 and TRBJ2-7; TCRdb gives TRBD2 as the D gene, but with no DNA this cannot be confirmed. This CDR3 spans 13 amino acids. Germline V CDR1 and CDR2: MNHEY, SMNVEV (reference sequence). The CDR3 loop reads CASMGGATYEQYF.

The J gene is TRBJ2-5, the V gene TRBV20-1; TCRdb reports TRBD1, a call that lacks DNA to check it against. This CDR3 has 15 residues. The germline gives CDR1 DFQATT, CDR2 SNEGSKA (reference sequence). CDR3 amino acids: CSARDMWGGQETQYF.

The gene calls are TRBV20-1 and TRBJ1-4; TCRdb outputs TRBD1, but without DNA this stays unchecked. The CDR3 extends over 15 amino acids. Germline V CDR1 and CDR2: DFQATT, SNEGSKA (reference sequence). The CDR3 spells CSARGGGLTNEKLFF.

The gene calls are TRBV6-5 and TRBJ2-2. Germline loops: CDR1 MNHEY, CDR2 SVGAGI. The CDR3 contains 14 residues. CDR3 residues: CASSNDANTGELFF.

The chain is built from TRBV20-1 and TRBJ2-2; TCRdb's assignment of TRBD1 cannot be checked, as there is no DNA. CDR1 and CDR2 (germline): DFQATT, SNEGSKA (reference sequence). This CDR3 is 16 amino acids long. The CDR3 region is CSARDGTVRGAGELFF.

The J gene is TRBJ2-1, the V gene TRBV29-1; with no DNA, the TCRdb D assignment of TRBD1 cannot be verified. The CDR3 is 12 amino acids. Per germline, CDR1 SQVTM and CDR2 ANQGSEA. The CDR3 region is CSSDRGGNEQFF.

The chain employs TRBV15 and TRBJ1-2; TCRdb picks TRBD1, but there is no DNA to check that call. Germline CDR1 LNHNV, CDR2 YYDKDF (reference sequence). The CDR3 covers 16 residues. This CDR3 is CATSRGPPDRAPGYTF.

V and J are TRBV27 and TRBJ2-7. The germline V gene encodes CDR1 MNHEY and CDR2 SMNVEV (reference sequence). The CDR3 extends over 13 amino acids. The CDR3 sequence: CASSLTSRYEQYF.

The V gene is TRBV5-4, the J gene TRBJ2-7. Germline CDR1 reads SGHNT; CDR2 reads YYREEE (reference sequence). The CDR3 is made up of 15 amino acids. The CDR3 sequence: CASSFDGGLGYEQYF. Supplemented by reference TRBV5-4 and TRBJ2-7, the full variable domain reads ETGVTQSPTHLIKTRGQQVTLRCSSQSGHNTVSWYQQALGQGPQFIFQYYREEENGRGNFPPRFSGLQFPNYSSELNVNALELDDSALYLCASSFDGGLGYEQYFGPGTRLTVT.

The gene calls are TRBV7-8 and TRBJ2-7; without DNA, the TCRdb call of TRBD2 cannot be checked. From germline, CDR1 is SGHVS and CDR2 FQNEAQ. This CDR3 has 18 amino acids. The CDR3 spells CASSLAEPEREGNYEQYF.

The rearrangement uses TRBV29-1 and TRBJ2-3; absent DNA, TCRdb's TRBD1 call cannot be checked. There are 15 residues in the CDR3. Germline CDR1 SQVTM, CDR2 ANQGSEA. This CDR3 is CSVVYGQGVVDTQYF.

V gene TRBV29-1 combines with J gene TRBJ2-7; the D gene TCRdb calls, TRBD1, cannot be checked with no DNA. The CDR3 sequence is 15 residues long. Germline V gene lookup returns CDR1 SQVTM and CDR2 ANQGSEA. CDR3 sequence reads: CSVEPIDRGAGEQYF.

The CDR3: CASSHRTSGAYEQYF. The gene calls are TRBV4-1 and TRBJ2-7; TCRdb's D gene call, TRBD2, goes unchecked for lack of DNA. This CDR3 is 15 amino acids long. Germline V gene data show CDR1 as MGHRA and CDR2 as YSYEKL.

This chain joins TRBV7-6 and TRBJ2-7; TCRdb reports TRBD1, a call that lacks DNA to check it against. CDR3 length equals 15 residues. CDR1 is SGHVS, CDR2 FNYEAQ, per germline. The chain's CDR3 is CASSFTGGLAYEQYF. The variable domain in full, with the rest retrieved from reference TRBV7-6 and TRBJ2-7, is GAGVSQSPRYKVTKRGQDVALRCDPISGHVSLYWYRQALGQGPEFLTYFNYEAQQDKSGLPNDRFSAERPEGSISTLTIQRTEQRDSAMYRCASSFTGGLAYEQYFGPGTRLTVT.

The chain employs TRBV27 and TRBJ2-7. CDR3 size: 14 residues. Germline values: CDR1 MNHEY, CDR2 SMNVEV (reference sequence). CDR3 sequence reads: CASSLRPDSYEQYF.

The chain joins TRBV29-1 to TRBJ2-7; the D call from TCRdb, TRBD1, cannot be confirmed without DNA. Germline V gene sequence: CDR1 SQVTM, CDR2 ANQGSEA. The CDR3 runs 14 residues. The CDR3 reads CSVEEGGRAAEQYF.

The CDR3 is CASSLVFTGFTGELFF. The chain couples TRBV11-2 to TRBJ2-2. The CDR3 spans 16 residues. Germline V gene sequence: CDR1 SGHAT, CDR2 FQNNGV.